The 29 T cell receptor beta chains given below trace back to one sample, sequenced in a study of blood T cell repertoires in COVID-19. Some clones are missing from TCRdb's copy, which holds only in-frame ones; the method was immunoSEQ multiplex PCR. The data contain roughly 84,000 clones, more than 80% of them singletons. Input material: peripheral blood. Every receptor here comes from an elderly woman with acute or convalescent COVID-19.

The chain carries TRBV19 and TRBJ2-2; a possible D gene is TRBD2 (6 bases). The germline V gene encodes CDR1 LNHDA and CDR2 SQIVND (reference sequence). V lost 8 bases and J lost 6, with 10 bases in between. This CDR3 spans 12 amino acids. The DNA for the CDR3 is TGTGCCAGTGGGGGACTCCCCGGGGAGCTGTTTTTT. The encoded protein is CASGGLPGELFF.

The chain is built from TRBV12-3 or TRBV12-4 and TRBJ2-2; 8 positions agree with TRBD1. The CDR3 totals 13 residues. The ends lost 5 bases at V and 6 bases at J; junction bases unmatched: 2. The CDR3, as DNA: TGTGCCAGCAGTCTGGACAGGGCCGGGGAGCTGTTTTTT. Its protein is CASSLDRAGELFF.

This chain uses TRBV9 with TRBJ1-1; D possibly corresponds to TRBD1 (5 bases). Germline assignment: CDR1 SGDLS and CDR2 YYNGEE. This CDR3 has 12 residues. Trimming took 6 bases from V and 7 from J, leaving 13 bases between them. This CDR3 is CASNPLRGEAFF. The CDR3, as DNA: TGTGCCAGCAACCCCCTAAGGGGTGAAGCTTTCTTT.

This CDR3 is CASGSGQGYNEQFF. CDR3 sequence (DNA): TGTGCTAGTGGTTCCGGACAGGGCTACAATGAGCAGTTCTTC. The rearrangement joins TRBV12-5 to TRBJ2-1; 8 bases are shared with TRBD1. V shed 4 bases and J 3 bases; nucleotides not matched to a gene: 2. Germline CDR1 is LGHNT and CDR2 is FRNRAP. CDR3 length equals 14 residues.

The V call is TRBV6-5, the J call TRBJ1-5; unclear D gene. This CDR3 has 13 residues. Germline V gene data show CDR1 as MNHEY and CDR2 as SVGAGI. V lost 4 bases and J lost 4, with 8 bases in between. The CDR3 reads CASSFRGNQPQHF. The DNA for the CDR3 is TGTGCCAGCAGTTTCCGGGGTAATCAGCCCCAGCATTTT.

This chain uses TRBV28 with TRBJ2-1, with a possible D match to TRBD2 (5 bases). Trimming cost V 5 bases and J 2 bases, with 16 bases left between them. Germline CDR1 is MDHEN and CDR2 is SYDVKM. The CDR3 covers 16 residues. As DNA, the CDR3 is TGTGCCAGCAGTCTTGTGGGGATCGGGACCTACAATGAGCAGTTCTTC. Protein: CASSLVGIGTYNEQFF. The variable domain in full, with the rest retrieved from reference TRBV28 and TRBJ2-1, is DVKVTQSSRYLVKRTGEKVFLECVQDMDHENMFWYRQDPGLGLRLIYFSYDVKMKEKGDIPEGYSVSREKKERFSLILESASTNQTSMYLCASSLVGIGTYNEQFFGPGTRLTVL.

The chain has TRBV30 and TRBJ2-6; D not certain. Trimming left V 3 bases short and J 4 bases short, with 19 bases between. The V gene's germline CDR1 is GTSNPN and CDR2 SVGIG (reference sequence). The CDR3 loop spans 17 amino acids. CDR3 amino acids: CAWSILSRVSGANVLTF. The CDR3 nucleotides are TGTGCCTGGAGCATACTGTCGCGAGTCTCCGGGGCCAACGTCCTGACTTTC.

This clone was observed a handful of times. The chain recombines TRBV3-1 (or the pseudogene TRBV3-2) with TRBJ1-6, with TRBD1 as a possible D gene (5 bases). The CDR3 loop spans 16 amino acids. CDR1 and CDR2 (germline): LGHDT, YNNKEL (reference sequence). With 2 bases removed from V and 6 bases from J, the gap between germline ends came to 14 bases. The CDR3 protein is CASSQSGGTGNSPLHF. As DNA, the CDR3 is TGTGCCAGCAGCCAATCGGGCGGGACGGGTAATTCACCCCTCCACTTT.

V is TRBV24-1 and J is TRBJ2-1; 12 bases are shared with TRBD2. The CDR3 loop spans 18 amino acids. CDR1 and CDR2 from the germline V gene are KGHDR and SFDVKD. The J segment lost 5 bases and the V segment lost 3 bases, leaving 10 bases of the junction unmatched. In DNA, the CDR3 is TGTGCCACCAGTGATGCGCTCGGACTAGCGGGGTTCCACAATGAGCAGTTCTTC. Amino acids: CATSDALGLAGFHNEQFF.

This chain connects TRBV5-4 to TRBJ2-3; D call uncertain. V was shortened by 0 bases and J by 6 bases, with 8 bases between the two germline ends. Germline V CDR1 and CDR2: SGHNT, YYREEE (reference sequence). The CDR3 sequence is 13 residues long. CDR3 amino acids: CASSLVADDTQYF. The CDR3 bases are TGTGCCAGCAGCTTGGTCGCAGATGATACGCAGTATTTT.

This clone came up once. This chain connects TRBV6-5 to TRBJ2-7, with 9 bases lining up with TRBD1. The CDR3 has 13 residues. J gave up 4 bases and V 7 bases, and 5 bases lay outside the gene matches. CDR1 and CDR2 (germline): MNHEY, SVGAGI. The CDR3: CASKQGAAYEQYF. DNA for the CDR3: TGTGCCAGCAAACAGGGGGCTGCATACGAGCAGTACTTC.

This clone has only a few counts. The chain links TRBV28 to TRBJ1-2; D is ambiguous. V was pared by 2 bases and J by 7 bases, with 17 bases between. Germline V CDR1 and CDR2: MDHEN, SYDVKM. The CDR3 has 15 amino acids. For the CDR3, the DNA is TGTGCCAGCAGTTTAGCAGGCGGGCAGATAGGTGGCTACACCTTC. Translating it yields CASSLAGGQIGGYTF.

This clone occurred once. This sequence joins TRBV6-5 and TRBJ2-2, with a possible D match to TRBD1 (7 bases). Looked up from germline, CDR1 is MNHEY and CDR2 is SVGAGI. V shed 2 bases and J shed 5 bases, with 15 bases lying between them. The CDR3 has 16 amino acids. CDR3 amino acids: CASSYPPRGRTGELFF. The CDR3 DNA sequence: TGTGCCAGCAGTTACCCCCCCAGGGGGAGGACCGGGGAGCTGTTTTTT.

This chain connects TRBV5-1 to TRBJ2-5, with 12 bases lining up with TRBD2. Germline V CDR1 and CDR2: SGHRS, YFSETQ. Germline trimming cut 4 bases from V and 2 bases from J; bases unmatched to any gene: 3. CDR3 length equals 15 residues. As DNA, the CDR3 is TGCGCCAGCAGCCTCCTAGCGGGGGGGCAAGAGACCCAGTACTTC. Its translation: CASSLLAGGQETQYF.

On this clone: Other DNA variants within this sample encode the same CDR3. The genes are TRBV7-2 and TRBJ1-1; no reliable D call. CDR1 and CDR2 from the germline V gene are SGHTA and FQGNSA. The CDR3 is 13 amino acids. V was clipped by 0 bases and J by 8 bases, with 10 bases between them. The CDR3 is CASSLAGRREAFF. Written as DNA, the CDR3 is TGTGCCAGCAGCTTAGCCGGCCGGCGGGAAGCTTTCTTT.

This chain uses TRBV7-2 with TRBJ2-3, with 8 nucleotides matching TRBD2. The CDR3 totals 14 residues. The germline V gene encodes CDR1 SGHTA and CDR2 FQGNSA. J gave up 6 bases and V 5 bases, and 7 bases lay outside the gene matches. The CDR3: CASSGGGTPDTQYF. In DNA, the CDR3 is TGTGCCAGCAGCGGCGGGGGGACCCCGGATACGCAGTATTTT.

The J gene is TRBJ1-3, the V gene TRBV2; 10 positions agree with TRBD1. The CDR3 loop spans 16 amino acids. V lost 5 bases, J lost 1 base, and 5 bases stayed unmatched. CDR1 and CDR2 (germline): SNHLY, FYNNEI. This CDR3 reads CASSSGTGVSGNTIYF. The DNA for the CDR3 is TGTGCCAGCAGTTCCGGGACAGGGGTATCTGGAAACACCATATATTTT. Variable domain in full (rest from reference TRBV2 and TRBJ1-3): EPEVTQTPSHQVTQMGQEVILRCVPISNHLYFYWYRQILGQKVEFLVSFYNNEISEKSEIFDDQFSVERPDGSNFTLKIRSTKLEDSAMYFCASSSGTGVSGNTIYFGEGSWLTVV.

This sequence joins TRBV19 and TRBJ1-4, with D unresolved. The length of the CDR3 is 16 residues. The ends were cut back, 3 bases at V and 3 bases at J, with 14 bases in the middle. Germline V lookup: CDR1 LNHDA, CDR2 SQIVND (reference sequence). The CDR3 nucleotides read TGTGCCAGTAGTATTAGTATGAGGGCCCCTAATGAAAAACTGTTTTTT. It is translated as CASSISMRAPNEKLFF. Full variable domain (missing parts from reference TRBV19 and TRBJ1-4): DGGITQSPKYLFRKEGQNVTLSCEQNLNHDAMYWYRQDPGQGLRLIYYSQIVNDFQKGDIAEGYSVSREKKESFPLTVTSAQKNPTAFYLCASSISMRAPNEKLFFGSGTQLSVL.

This chain uses TRBV6-6 with TRBJ2-6; 10 positions match TRBD1. Trimming took 6 bases from V and 0 from J; bases not matched to a gene: 14. The CDR3 is 20 residues long. Germline loops: CDR1 MNHNY, CDR2 SVGAGI (reference sequence). CDR3 in DNA: TGTGCCAGCAGCGTAACCCGGGACAGGGGACAGGGCTCTGGGGCCAACGTCCTGACTTTC. Amino acid sequence: CASSVTRDRGQGSGANVLTF.

The chain joins TRBV11-2 to TRBJ1-1; TRBD1 is a possible D gene (5 bases). This CDR3 has 16 amino acids. Germline-derived CDR1 and CDR2 are SGHAT and FQNNGV. V shed 1 base and J shed 1 base, with 13 bases lying between them. This chain's CDR3 is CASSLVGLKGNTEAFF. The CDR3 DNA follows: TGTGCCAGCAGCTTAGTGGGACTTAAGGGGAACACTGAAGCTTTCTTT. Filled out from reference TRBV11-2 and TRBJ1-1, the complete variable domain reads EAGVAQSPRYKIIEKRQSVAFWCNPISGHATLYWYQQILGQGPKLLIQFQNNGVVDDSQLPKDRFSAERLKGVDSTLKIQPAKLEDSAVYLCASSLVGLKGNTEAFFGQGTRLTVV.

The chain links TRBV6-5 to TRBJ1-2; tentatively, D is TRBD1 (5 bases). CDR1 is MNHEY, CDR2 SVGAGI, per germline. The CDR3 totals 15 residues. Trimming stripped 2 bases from V and 5 bases from J, with 15 bases between. CDR3 DNA sequence: TGTGCCAGCAGTTACAAGGTCGGGGGGTCGTATGGCTACACCTTC. Translation: CASSYKVGGSYGYTF.

This sequence joins TRBV19 and TRBJ1-2; D not resolved. Trimming took off 6 bases at V and 2 bases at J, with 13 bases between the two ends. The CDR3 covers 14 residues. From germline, CDR1 is LNHDA and CDR2 SQIVND (reference sequence). CDR3 amino acids: CASSPLRENYGYTF. Written as DNA, the CDR3 is TGTGCCAGTAGCCCTCTCCGGGAAAACTATGGCTACACCTTC.

The chain couples TRBV24-1 to TRBJ1-2, with TRBD1 identical over 7 bases. With V trimmed by 4 bases and J by 9 bases, 4 bases remained unmatched. CDR1 and CDR2 from the germline V gene are KGHDR and SFDVKD. CDR3 length equals 12 residues. CDR3 in amino acids: CATSEGDSRYTF. The CDR3 nucleotides are TGTGCCACCAGTGAGGGGGACAGTCGCTACACCTTC.

This clone appeared a few times. The chain has TRBV18 and TRBJ1-1; 7 bases match TRBD1. Looked up from germline, CDR1 is KGHSH and CDR2 is LQKENI. J gave up 10 bases and V 4 bases, and 9 bases lay outside the gene matches. CDR3 size: 13 residues. CDR3 DNA: TGTGCCAGCTCACAACAGGGGAATATGGTAGCTTTCTTT. Protein product: CASSQQGNMVAFF.

This chain links TRBV5-1 with TRBJ1-2, with a possible D match to TRBD1 (6 bases). The CDR3 is 15 residues long. Trimming cost V 3 bases and J 0 bases, with 12 bases left between them. The germline V gene encodes CDR1 SGHRS and CDR2 YFSETQ. For the CDR3, the DNA is TGCGCCAGCAGCTGGGGGCCGGACACTAACTATGGCTACACCTTC. Its translation: CASSWGPDTNYGYTF. Full variable domain (outside the CDR3, taken from reference TRBV5-1 and TRBJ1-2): KAGVTQTPRYLIKTRGQQVTLSCSPISGHRSVSWYQQTPGQGLQFLFEYFSETQRNKGNFPGRFSGRQFSNSRSEMNVSTLELGDSALYLCASSWGPDTNYGYTFGSGTRLTVV.

The chain has TRBV30 and TRBJ1-5, with TRBD1 as a possible D gene (6 bases). CDR1 and CDR2 (germline): GTSNPN, SVGIG (reference sequence). This CDR3 is built from 13 residues. Trimming removed 2 bases at V and 3 bases at J, with 8 bases between. The DNA for the CDR3 is TGTGCCTGGAGTTCAGGGGTCAATCAGCCCCAGCATTTT. It yields the protein CAWSSGVNQPQHF.

The chain has TRBV7-2 and TRBJ1-5; D ambiguous. The CDR3 runs to 15 residues. CDR1 and CDR2 (germline): SGHTA, FQGNSA. Trimming left V 3 bases short and J 0 bases short, with 9 bases between. CDR3 sequence: CASSLDWGSNQPQHF. The CDR3 DNA is TGTGCCAGCAGCTTGGACTGGGGTAGCAATCAGCCCCAGCATTTT.

The rearrangement uses TRBV27 and TRBJ2-7; tentatively, D is TRBD2 (6 bases). The CDR3 length is 13 residues. V was trimmed by 4 bases and J by 8 bases, leaving 15 bases between them. Germline V gene sequence: CDR1 MNHEY, CDR2 SMNVEV (reference sequence). CDR3 sequence reads: CASSSTPGTQQYF. The CDR3, as DNA: TGTGCCAGCAGTTCAACCCCCGGGACTCAGCAGTACTTC.

V gene TRBV5-4 combines with J gene TRBJ1-4; TRBD1 agrees at 10 bases. The CDR3 sequence is 16 residues long. J was trimmed by 5 bases and V by 4 bases; bases with no gene match: 8. Germline CDR1 and CDR2: SGHNT and YYREEE (reference sequence). The CDR3 protein is CASSGQRTGGNEKLFF. The CDR3 DNA follows: TGTGCCAGCAGCGGACAGAGGACAGGGGGAAATGAAAAACTGTTTTTT.